This T cell receptor beta chain was documented in a study of Graves' ophthalmopathy and Graves' hyperthyroidism. Regarding the study as a whole: Blood repertoires reportedly contained most expanded thyroid clonotypes above 0.001 frequency. Ophthalmopathy progression predictions by the model showed approximately 79% specificity and approximately 69% sensitivity.

The TCR beta CDR3 regions underwent amplification from RNA transcripts. Following a first-round RT-PCR that used HTBI primers, a second-round multiplex PCR was carried out. TCRdb reanalysed the multiplex PCR reads using MiXCR and keeps one entry per CDR3 protein. The sample lists around 1.1 million distinct CDR3 sequences, roughly 35% seen once, with around 10% in the top ten. Researchers turned away patients with other autoimmune diseases, uncontrolled infections, pregnancy or lactation. The sample holds a few counts of this clonotype. Its antigen is unknown. Trimming removed 3 bases from V and 7 bases from J, with 7 bases in between. The CDR3 runs 13 residues. Germline-derived CDR1 and CDR2 are LNHDA and SQIVND (reference sequence).

The sequence came from an adult man with Graves' hyperthyroidism. This chain links TRBV19 with TRBJ1-6; D not certain. The sample comprised peripheral blood or thyroid tissue (not recorded which). CDR3 nucleotide sequence: TGTGCCAGTAGTATTTATCCGAATTCACCCCTCCACTTT. Its protein is CASSIYPNSPLHF.